Listed here are 22 T cell receptor beta chains from one sample, sequenced in a study of blood T cell repertoires in COVID-19. The assay was immunoSEQ multiplex PCR, and TCRdb's table has in-frame clones only and misses some. This table has about 190,000 clones, around 83% appearing once. The sample taken for sequencing was peripheral blood. The receptors shown here come from a woman in her 40s with acute or convalescent COVID-19.

The rearrangement links TRBV6-5 to TRBJ2-7, with D unresolved. Trimming left V 2 bases short and J 1 base short, with 9 bases between. The germline gives CDR1 MNHEY, CDR2 SVGAGI. This CDR3 contains 14 residues. The CDR3 nucleotides read TGTGCCAGCAGTTACGATCCCACATCCTACGAGCAGTACTTC. Translation: CASSYDPTSYEQYF.

The rearrangement links TRBV7-9 to TRBJ2-7, with D maybe TRBD1 (5 bases). Germline lookup yields CDR1 SEHNR and CDR2 FQNEAQ (reference sequence). The CDR3 spans 13 residues. V lost 3 bases, J lost 2 bases, and 8 bases lay in between. In DNA form, the CDR3 reads TGTGCCAGCAGCTTTCAGGGCGCCTACGAGCAGTACTTC. Encoded protein: CASSFQGAYEQYF.

The chain combines TRBV3-1 (or the pseudogene TRBV3-2) with TRBJ1-2, with 8 bases matching TRBD1. The V segment lost 4 bases and the J segment 7 bases; nucleotides outside the gene matches: 5. The CDR3 extends over 13 amino acids. Germline V lookup: CDR1 LGHDT, CDR2 YNNKEL (reference sequence). The CDR3 DNA sequence: TGTGCCAGCAGCCTTCAGGGGGCGGGTGGCTACACCTTC. As protein: CASSLQGAGGYTF.

This clone was observed a single time. The chain links TRBV4-1 to TRBJ1-1; D gene ambiguous. Germline V lookup: CDR1 MGHRA, CDR2 YSYEKL. V lost 4 bases to trimming and J lost 1 base, with 13 bases between them. The CDR3 is made up of 15 amino acids. The CDR3 here is CASSLGYGANTEAFF. In nucleotides, the CDR3 is TGCGCCAGCAGCCTCGGCTACGGAGCGAACACTGAAGCTTTCTTT.

The rearrangement joins TRBV6-5 to TRBJ2-1, with D perhaps TRBD2 (6 bases). CDR1 is MNHEY, CDR2 SVGAGI, per germline. This CDR3 has 15 residues. Trimming removed 6 bases from V and 1 base from J, with 13 bases in between. The CDR3 DNA reads as TGTGCCAGCAGCCCGGACTATAATTCCTACAATGAGCAGTTCTTC. Translating gives CASSPDYNSYNEQFF.

The chain employs TRBV28 and TRBJ1-4; D call uncertain. V was trimmed by 2 bases and J by 8 bases, leaving 9 bases between them. Germline V gene lookup returns CDR1 MDHEN and CDR2 SYDVKM. The CDR3 consists of 13 residues. CDR3 protein: CASSLPAAEKLFF. CDR3 DNA sequence: TGTGCCAGCAGTTTACCCGCGGCCGAAAAACTGTTTTTT.

This chain links TRBV30 with TRBJ1-2; TRBD1 is a possible D gene (6 bases). Trimming left V 2 bases short and J 8 bases short, with 9 bases between. Germline V CDR1 and CDR2: GTSNPN, SVGIG (reference sequence). The CDR3 totals 11 residues. The CDR3 nucleotides read TGTGCCTGGAGTTACAGGGAAGGCTACACCTTC. Protein: CAWSYREGYTF.

This clone occurred many times. The chain uses TRBV27 and TRBJ2-2; TRBD1 matches at 8 bases. CDR3 size: 11 residues. From germline, CDR1 is MNHEY and CDR2 SMNVEV (reference sequence). J lost 6 bases, V lost 11 bases, and 2 bases had no gene match. CDR3 DNA: TGTGCCGCACAGGGGGCCGGGGAGCTGTTTTTT. Translating it yields CAAQGAGELFF.

A single count supports this clone. This chain joins TRBV28 and TRBJ1-4; D possibly corresponds to TRBD1 (5 bases). Germline V CDR1 and CDR2: MDHEN, SYDVKM. V was pared by 10 bases and J by 6 bases, with 21 bases between. This CDR3 has 15 residues. CDR3 in amino acids: CATVSGGGGHEKLFF. The CDR3 coding sequence is TGTGCCACCGTTTCCGGGGGAGGTGGCCATGAAAAACTGTTTTTT.

This clone came up a few times. This sequence joins TRBV24-1 and TRBJ2-5; 9 bases map to TRBD1. V lost 2 bases and J lost 5; bases outside the gene matches: 11. Germline V gives CDR1 KGHDR, CDR2 SFDVKD. The CDR3 has 17 amino acids. The CDR3 region has the DNA TGTGCCACCAGTGATTCTGGCCCGGGACAGGGAATGGAGACCCAGTACTTC. This encodes CATSDSGPGQGMETQYF.

CDR3 sequence (DNA): TGTGCCAGTAGCCCCGACGGTGGTGGCGGGTACGAGCAGTACTTC. It specifies CASSPDGGGGYEQYF. This rearrangement joins TRBV19 to TRBJ2-7; D is possibly TRBD2 (5 bases). The CDR3 covers 15 residues. The germline gives CDR1 LNHDA, CDR2 SQIVND (reference sequence). Trimming pared 6 bases from V and 4 bases from J, leaving 19 bases between.

This clone appeared a few times. J is TRBJ1-5 and V is TRBV28, with TRBD1 as a possible D gene (5 bases). CDR1 and CDR2 (germline): MDHEN, SYDVKM. Trimming removed 4 bases from V and 3 bases from J, with 10 bases in between. The CDR3 extends over 14 amino acids. CDR3 DNA: TGTGCCAGCAGTTCACCGACAGTCAATCAGCCCCAGCATTTT. Its protein product is CASSSPTVNQPQHF.

The V call is TRBV15, the J call TRBJ2-7; TRBD1 agrees at 11 bases. Trimming took 0 bases from V and 4 from J; bases not matched to a gene: 2. The CDR3 has 15 residues. Germline-derived CDR1 and CDR2 are LNHNV and YYDKDF (reference sequence). The CDR3 here is CATSREDRGLYEQYF. CDR3 sequence (DNA): TGTGCCACCAGCAGAGAGGACAGGGGGCTATACGAGCAGTACTTC.

The chain joins TRBV12-3 or TRBV12-4 to TRBJ1-2; 7 bases align to TRBD1. The V and J ends lost 4 bases and 6 bases, in that order; junction bases with no gene match: 5. This CDR3 is 13 amino acids long. The CDR3 bases are TGTGCCAGCAGTTCCGGGACAGAGCATGGCTACACCTTC. Translated: CASSSGTEHGYTF.

The CDR3 DNA follows: TGTGCCAGCAGAACAATGAACACCGGGGAGCTGTTTTTT. This gives the protein CASRTMNTGELFF. The chain joins TRBV2 to TRBJ2-2; D gene uncertain. V lost 6 bases to trimming and J lost 1 base, with 6 bases between them. CDR3 length: 13 residues. Per the germline V gene, CDR1 is SNHLY and CDR2 is FYNNEI. Full variable domain (outside the CDR3, taken from reference TRBV2 and TRBJ2-2): EPEVTQTPSHQVTQMGQEVILRCVPISNHLYFYWYRQILGQKVEFLVSFYNNEISEKSEIFDDQFSVERPDGSNFTLKIRSTKLEDSAMYFCASRTMNTGELFFGEGSRLTVL.

The chain couples TRBV2 to TRBJ2-6; D unresolved. The V gene's germline CDR1 is SNHLY and CDR2 FYNNEI. Between the trimmed V and J ends, which lost 7 bases and 2 bases, there was a span of 6 bases. The CDR3 is made up of 13 amino acids. The CDR3 DNA follows: TGTGCCAGCATCCGGGCTGGGGCCAACGTCCTGACTTTC. Amino acids: CASIRAGANVLTF.

V usage is TRBV2 and J usage is TRBJ2-5; weak D call: TRBD2 (6 bases). The length of the CDR3 is 13 residues. Germline loops: CDR1 SNHLY, CDR2 FYNNEI. Trimming removed 7 bases at V and 5 bases at J, with 14 bases between. In nucleotides, the CDR3 is TGTGCCAGCAATCGGGGGATCGAGGAGACCCAGTACTTC. Its translation is CASNRGIEETQYF.

The rearrangement joins TRBV2 to TRBJ2-2; 11 bases line up with TRBD1. Germline CDR1 and CDR2: SNHLY and FYNNEI. The trim removed 6 bases at V and 1 base at J, leaving 7 bases unmatched. The CDR3 spans 17 residues. CDR3 in DNA: TGTGCCAGCAGCCCCGGGACAGGGGGTCTGAACACCGGGGAGCTGTTTTTT. This translates into CASSPGTGGLNTGELFF.

The chain recombines TRBV3-1 (or the pseudogene TRBV3-2) with TRBJ2-1, with 10 bases fitting TRBD2. This CDR3 is built from 16 residues. Germline lookup yields CDR1 LGHDT and CDR2 YNNKEL (reference sequence). Losses at the gene ends were 1 base for V and 8 bases for J; bases not matched to a gene: 8. CDR3 DNA sequence: TGTGCCAGCAGCCAAGCCCCTAGCGGGAGCCAGTATGAGCAGTTCTTC. It translates to CASSQAPSGSQYEQFF.

The chain uses TRBV6-1 and TRBJ1-3; TRBD1 might be the D (5 bases). The germline V gene encodes CDR1 MNHNS and CDR2 SASEGT. V was pared by 4 bases and J by 0 bases, with 16 bases between. This CDR3 is built from 17 residues. This CDR3 is CASSVLPQGSSGNTIYF. CDR3 sequence (DNA): TGTGCCAGCAGTGTCTTGCCTCAGGGCAGCTCTGGAAACACCATATATTTT.

The CDR3 region is CSARRVGYTF. The CDR3 nucleotides read TGCAGTGCCAGGAGGGTCGGCTACACCTTC. This chain joins TRBV20-1 and TRBJ1-2; no clear D gene. V gave up 6 bases and J gave up 8 bases, with 10 bases separating them. Looked up from germline, CDR1 is DFQATT and CDR2 is SNEGSKA (reference sequence). CDR3 size: 10 residues.

V is TRBV5-4 and J is TRBJ2-7; 9 bases are a match to TRBD2. V lost 9 bases and J lost 4; bases outside the gene matches: 11. CDR3 length equals 14 residues. From germline, CDR1 is SGHNT and CDR2 YYREEE (reference sequence). The CDR3 bases are TGTGCCACCAGGGGCGGGGGGGAGCTTTACGAGCAGTACTTC. This sequence encodes CATRGGGELYEQYF.